Following are 32 T cell receptor beta chains from one sample sequenced in a study of blood T cell repertoires in COVID-19. Measured with immunoSEQ multiplex PCR; TCRdb has only the in-frame clones, and not every one. There are roughly 200,000 clones in the sample; 80% occur only once, and 5.5% to 8.5% lies in the top ten. Sequencing was performed on peripheral blood. These receptors all come from a man in his 60s with acute or convalescent COVID-19.

V is TRBV5-1 and J is TRBJ2-5; TRBD2 aligns across 10 bases. Unmatched junction bases numbered 5, after V lost 3 bases and J lost 3 bases. Germline-derived CDR1 and CDR2 are SGHRS and YFSETQ. The CDR3 spans 15 residues. CDR3 amino acids: CASSSTGTSEETQYF. In nucleotides, the CDR3 is TGCGCCAGCAGCTCCACCGGGACTAGCGAAGAGACCCAGTACTTC. Full variable domain (outside the CDR3, taken from reference TRBV5-1 and TRBJ2-5): KAGVTQTPRYLIKTRGQQVTLSCSPISGHRSVSWYQQTPGQGLQFLFEYFSETQRNKGNFPGRFSGRQFSNSRSEMNVSTLELGDSALYLCASSSTGTSEETQYFGPGTRLLVL.

This sequence joins TRBV28 and TRBJ1-5; 8 nucleotides agree with TRBD1. V gave up 7 bases and J gave up 2 bases; unmatched junction bases: 7. Germline CDR1 reads MDHEN; CDR2 reads SYDVKM. The CDR3 consists of 15 residues. The CDR3 loop is CASIKTGEGNQPQHF. In nucleotides, the CDR3 is TGTGCCAGCATCAAGACAGGGGAGGGCAATCAGCCCCAGCATTTT.

This clone was counted between two and nine times. This rearrangement joins TRBV7-2 to TRBJ1-5; tentatively, D is TRBD1 (6 bases). Germline CDR1 SGHTA, CDR2 FQGNSA. The CDR3 totals 15 residues. Between the trimmed V and J ends, which lost 5 bases and 2 bases, there was a span of 13 bases. The CDR3 sequence is CASSTTRTGNQPQHF. CDR3 bases: TGTGCCAGCAGCACAACCCGGACAGGCAATCAGCCCCAGCATTTT.

The V and J genes are TRBV6-5 and TRBJ2-1, with D tentatively TRBD1 (5 bases). The germline V and J ends were trimmed by 2 bases and 10 bases, with 12 bases remaining between them. Germline assignment: CDR1 MNHEY and CDR2 SVGAGI. The CDR3 has 13 amino acids. The CDR3 nucleotides are TGTGCCAGCAGTTACGACAGACTCTCCGAGCAGTTCTTC. Its translation: CASSYDRLSEQFF.

A word on this clone: This sample also contains other DNA sequences that code for the same CDR3. The rearrangement joins TRBV20-1 to TRBJ2-4; 7 nucleotides align to TRBD1. V shed 6 bases, J shed 7 bases, and the junction held 3 bases outside the gene matches. Germline assignment: CDR1 DFQATT and CDR2 SNEGSKA (reference sequence). CDR3 length: 11 residues. CDR3 coding DNA: TGCAGTGCCCGACAGGGCAACATTCAGTACTTC. This codes for CSARQGNIQYF.

The rearrangement links TRBV6-5 to TRBJ2-2; tentatively, D is TRBD1 (5 bases). CDR1 and CDR2 from the germline V gene are MNHEY and SVGAGI. V lost 7 bases, J lost 3 bases, and 12 bases lay in between. CDR3 length: 14 residues. The CDR3 is CASNQGPYTGELFF. The CDR3, as DNA: TGTGCCAGCAATCAGGGCCCATACACCGGGGAGCTGTTTTTT.

The table lists this clone with a count of one. V usage is TRBV19 and J usage is TRBJ2-6; D may be TRBD1 (5 bases). Per the germline V gene, CDR1 is LNHDA and CDR2 is SQIVND (reference sequence). V shed 5 bases and J shed 0 bases, with 14 bases lying between them. CDR3 size: 17 residues. DNA for the CDR3: TGTGCCAGTAGTGGTGGGGCCCCAACCTCTGGGGCCAACGTCCTGACTTTC. Translated, it gives CASSGGAPTSGANVLTF.

The chain is built from TRBV3-1 (or the pseudogene TRBV3-2) and TRBJ1-4, with 9 bases identical to TRBD1. The V and J ends lost 0 bases and 4 bases, in that order; junction bases with no gene match: 6. Germline V lookup: CDR1 LGHDT, CDR2 YNNKEL (reference sequence). The CDR3 has 17 amino acids. The DNA for the CDR3 is TGTGCCAGCAGCCAAGATCTCGGGACAGGGATTAATGAAAAACTGTTTTTT. This sequence encodes CASSQDLGTGINEKLFF.

The chain has TRBV4-3 and TRBJ2-5; the D gene is possibly TRBD2 (5 bases). Germline values: CDR1 LGHNA, CDR2 YSLEER. The CDR3 spans 15 residues. V was shortened by 0 bases and J by 5 bases, with 13 bases between the two germline ends. The CDR3 coding sequence is TGCGCCAGCAGCCAAGACGAAGTAGCGATGGAGACCCAGTACTTC. Protein: CASSQDEVAMETQYF.

The CDR3, as DNA: TGTGCCAGCAGGGGATCGACAGGATACTATGGACCTGAAGCTTTCTTT. It translates to CASRGSTGYYGPEAFF. The gene calls are TRBV7-9 and TRBJ1-1; possible D gene TRBD1, 6 bases. The germline gives CDR1 SEHNR, CDR2 FQNEAQ (reference sequence). This CDR3 is built from 16 residues. Trimming left V 6 bases short and J 6 bases short, with 23 bases between.

This chain uses TRBV6-5 with TRBJ1-6, with D uncertain. The CDR3 runs to 15 residues. CDR1 and CDR2 from the germline V gene are MNHEY and SVGAGI. Trimming removed 6 bases at V and 8 bases at J, with 17 bases between. CDR3 loop: CASRREYSSDSPLHF. The CDR3 nucleotides read TGTGCCAGCAGGCGGGAGTATAGTAGTGATTCACCCCTCCACTTT.

J is TRBJ1-1 and V is TRBV24-1, with TRBD1 identical over 8 bases. CDR1 KGHDR and CDR2 SFDVKD come from the germline V gene. The ends lost 10 bases at V and 4 bases at J; junction bases unmatched: 7. The CDR3 contains 13 residues. This CDR3 is CATQGTGVTEAFF. As DNA, the CDR3 is TGTGCCACGCAAGGGACAGGAGTCACTGAAGCTTTCTTT.

J is TRBJ2-7 and V is TRBV7-9; TRBD2 agrees at 9 bases. J gave up 1 base and V 7 bases, and 14 bases lay outside the gene matches. Germline V CDR1 and CDR2: SEHNR, FQNEAQ (reference sequence). The CDR3 totals 17 residues. CDR3 residues: CASTSGSGRSNSYEQYF. For the CDR3, the DNA is TGTGCCAGCACTTCTGGAAGCGGGAGGTCGAATTCCTACGAGCAGTACTTC.

This chain joins TRBV6-5 and TRBJ2-3, with 7 bases identical to TRBD2. CDR1 and CDR2 from the germline V gene are MNHEY and SVGAGI. This CDR3 is built from 14 residues. Trimming took 11 bases from V and 5 from J; bases not matched to a gene: 13. The CDR3 sequence is CASLAGEGLDTQYF. The CDR3 region has the DNA TGTGCCTCGCTGGCGGGAGAAGGTTTAGATACGCAGTATTTT.

The chain has TRBV5-6 and TRBJ1-5, with 7 bases lining up with TRBD1. J gave up 3 bases and V 4 bases, and 7 bases lay outside the gene matches. Per germline, CDR1 SGHDT and CDR2 YYEEEE. The CDR3 consists of 15 residues. The CDR3 sequence is CASSRRTGNNQPQHF. DNA for the CDR3: TGTGCCAGCAGCAGGAGGACAGGAAACAATCAGCCCCAGCATTTT.

The chain has TRBV27 and TRBJ2-3; 12 nucleotides line up with TRBD2. Germline loops: CDR1 MNHEY, CDR2 SMNVEV (reference sequence). This CDR3 contains 16 residues. Trimming at V came to 2 bases and at J to 4 bases, leaving 4 bases not matched to a gene. CDR3 amino acids: CASSLSLAGGADTQYF. The DNA for the CDR3 is TGTGCCAGCAGTTTAAGCCTAGCGGGAGGGGCAGATACGCAGTATTTT.

This clone was counted a single time. The genes are TRBV7-2 and TRBJ2-3; 13 positions match TRBD2. With V trimmed by 5 bases and J by 4 bases, 9 bases remained unmatched. From germline, CDR1 is SGHTA and CDR2 FQGNSA. This CDR3 region has 17 residues. The CDR3 here is CASSPTGTSGESDTQYF. The CDR3 DNA is TGTGCCAGCAGCCCCACTGGGACTAGCGGGGAGTCAGATACGCAGTATTTT.

The chain carries TRBV19 and TRBJ1-1, with D hard to call. The CDR3 extends over 15 amino acids. The germline CDR1 and CDR2 sequences are LNHDA and SQIVND (reference sequence). The V end was cut by 1 base, the J end by 2 bases, with 11 bases between. CDR3 coding DNA: TGTGCCAGTAGTATAGGAATGGTGAGAAACACTGAAGCTTTCTTT. Encoded protein: CASSIGMVRNTEAFF.

This clone has a handful of counts. The chain couples TRBV30 to TRBJ1-3; the D gene is possibly TRBD1 (6 bases). The CDR3 covers 15 residues. V was trimmed by 3 bases and J by 0 bases, leaving 12 bases between them. Germline CDR1 GTSNPN, CDR2 SVGIG (reference sequence). CDR3 sequence reads: CAWRLTGNSGNTIYF. The CDR3 nucleotides read TGTGCCTGGAGATTAACAGGGAACTCTGGAAACACCATATATTTT.

This clone is a singleton in its sample. This chain links TRBV7-9 with TRBJ2-1; 8 bases fit TRBD2. Germline values: CDR1 SEHNR, CDR2 FQNEAQ (reference sequence). CDR3 length: 14 amino acids. Trimming took 2 bases from V and 9 from J; bases not matched to a gene: 6. The DNA of the CDR3 is TGTGCCAGCAGCTTACGGGGGGGTATACTTGAGCAGTTCTTC. This encodes CASSLRGGILEQFF.

V is TRBV12-3 or TRBV12-4 and J is TRBJ2-1; D is possibly TRBD2 (6 bases). CDR3 length equals 13 residues. Trimming left V 7 bases short and J 10 bases short, with 17 bases between. The CDR3 spells CASNDGLFYEQFF. The CDR3 bases are TGTGCCAGCAATGATGGACTATTTTACGAGCAGTTCTTC.

This rearrangement joins TRBV7-3 to TRBJ2-1, with 9 bases fitting TRBD2. Losses at the gene ends were 3 bases for V and 2 bases for J; bases not matched to a gene: 17. The CDR3 consists of 20 residues. The germline V gene encodes CDR1 SGHTA and CDR2 FQGTGA. The CDR3 region has the DNA TGTGCCAGCAGCTTGAGTAGCGGGAGATTTATCGACAAGGCCTACAATGAGCAGTTCTTC. Translating it yields CASSLSSGRFIDKAYNEQFF.

This sequence joins TRBV18 and TRBJ2-1, with 8 bases lining up with TRBD2. The V gene end was trimmed by 3 bases and the J gene end by 5 bases; junction bases not matched to a gene: 6. The CDR3 covers 15 residues. Germline V lookup: CDR1 KGHSH, CDR2 LQKENI. CDR3: CASSPQSGSNNEQFF. The CDR3, as DNA: TGTGCCAGCTCACCTCAGAGCGGGAGCAACAATGAGCAGTTCTTC.

This clone was seen a few times. This chain joins TRBV9 and TRBJ1-3; maybe TRBD1 (5 bases). Looked up from germline, CDR1 is SGDLS and CDR2 is YYNGEE. The ends were cut back, 3 bases at V and 1 base at J, with 8 bases in the middle. The CDR3 length is 14 residues. The CDR3 bases are TGTGCCAGCAGCGGTACAGGATCTGGAAACACCATATATTTT. This encodes CASSGTGSGNTIYF.

The V call is TRBV20-1, the J call TRBJ2-1, with D uncertain. Trimming took off 6 bases at V and 5 bases at J, with 8 bases between the two ends. CDR3 length: 11 residues. In germline, CDR1 is DFQATT, CDR2 SNEGSKA (reference sequence). This chain's CDR3 is CSAHTNNEQFF. As DNA, the CDR3 is TGCAGTGCCCACACGAACAATGAGCAGTTCTTC.

The V and J genes are TRBV13 and TRBJ2-1; 10 bases agree with TRBD2. Per the germline V gene, CDR1 is PRHDT and CDR2 is FYEKMQ (reference sequence). The CDR3 is 16 residues long. With V trimmed by 3 bases and J by 4 bases, 6 bases remained unmatched. The CDR3 reads CASSLVLAGGYNEQFF. In DNA, the CDR3 is TGTGCCAGCAGCTTGGTTTTAGCGGGGGGTTACAATGAGCAGTTCTTC.

The rearrangement uses TRBV12-3 or TRBV12-4 and TRBJ1-2; TRBD1 is a possible D gene (5 bases). V shed 6 bases and J shed 3 bases, with 8 bases lying between them. The CDR3 is made up of 12 amino acids. CDR3 loop: CASSRGDYGYTF. The CDR3 nucleotides read TGTGCCAGCAGCCGGGGGGACTATGGCTACACCTTC.

V gene TRBV5-1 combines with J gene TRBJ1-2, with 7 bases fitting TRBD1. J gave up 3 bases and V 4 bases, and 9 bases lay outside the gene matches. The CDR3 runs 15 residues. Germline V CDR1 and CDR2: SGHRS, YFSETQ. The CDR3, as DNA: TGCGCCAGCAGCCCAAACCACGGACAGGACTATGGCTACACCTTC. This codes for CASSPNHGQDYGYTF. The full variable domain, completed using reference TRBV5-1 and TRBJ1-2, is KAGVTQTPRYLIKTRGQQVTLSCSPISGHRSVSWYQQTPGQGLQFLFEYFSETQRNKGNFPGRFSGRQFSNSRSEMNVSTLELGDSALYLCASSPNHGQDYGYTFGSGTRLTVV.

This clone is a singleton in its sample. The CDR3 reads CASSPTSLGQMNTEAFF. CDR3 bases: TGTGCCAGCAGCCCGACATCCCTGGGACAGATGAACACTGAAGCTTTCTTT. V and J are TRBV4-2 and TRBJ1-1; 7 bases are a match to TRBD1. J lost 0 bases, V lost 4 bases, and 11 bases had no gene match. Germline CDR1 and CDR2: LGHNA and YNFKEQ. There are 17 residues in the CDR3.

The chain employs TRBV27 and TRBJ2-5, with 11 bases aligning to TRBD2. Germline trimming cut 6 bases from V and 2 bases from J; bases unmatched to any gene: 8. CDR1 and CDR2 from the germline V gene are MNHEY and SMNVEV (reference sequence). The CDR3 covers 16 residues. The CDR3 spells CASRKGLAATQETQYF. The DNA for the CDR3 is TGTGCCAGCAGGAAGGGACTAGCGGCGACTCAAGAGACCCAGTACTTC.

J is TRBJ1-5 and V is TRBV7-2, with D perhaps matching TRBD1 (6 bases). This CDR3 region has 14 residues. V lost 4 bases, J lost 11 bases, and 18 bases lay in between. Germline assignment: CDR1 SGHTA and CDR2 FQGNSA. This CDR3 is CASSSIQGRGSQHF. The CDR3, as DNA: TGTGCCAGCAGCTCTATTCAGGGGCGGGGGTCCCAGCATTTT.

This clone was counted once. This chain joins TRBV19 and TRBJ1-5; TRBD1 agrees at 7 bases. The germline V gene has CDR1 LNHDA and CDR2 SQIVND (reference sequence). The V segment lost 6 bases and the J segment 1 base; nucleotides outside the gene matches: 3. The CDR3 sequence is 14 residues long. CDR3 nucleotide sequence: TGTGCCAGTAGGACGGGACAGAGCAATCAGCCCCAGCATTTT. Translated, it gives CASRTGQSNQPQHF.